Below are 24 T cell receptor beta chains sequenced from a single sample in a study of breast tumors, draining lymph nodes, adjacent tissues. TCRdb re-derived calls from the multiplex PCR reads in MiXCR, one entry per CDR3 protein. The sample lists under 350,000 distinct CDR3 sequences, 30% occurring once. Samples came from axillary lymph nodes draining the breast cancer. Sequencing input: axillary lymph node tissue. These receptors were obtained from a female donor with breast cancer. Some clones in this sample may be carry-over from other donors' samples.

In its sample, this clonotype was seen many times. V is TRBV9 and J is TRBJ2-1; D possibly corresponds to TRBD2 (5 bases). This CDR3 comprises 14 residues. Trimming pared 0 bases from V and 5 bases from J, leaving 9 bases between. Per the germline V gene, CDR1 is SGDLS and CDR2 is YYNGEE. CDR3 sequence: CASSVGLSNNEQFF. The CDR3 nucleotides are TGTGCCAGCAGCGTAGGACTATCAAACAATGAGCAGTTCTTC.

This clonotype was detected ten times or more. This sequence joins TRBV7-8 and TRBJ2-7; 14 nucleotides match TRBD2. The germline gives CDR1 SGHVS, CDR2 FQNEAQ. Trimming cost V 5 bases and J 1 base; bases outside gene matches: 1. This CDR3 contains 15 residues. The DNA for the CDR3 is TGTGCCAGCAGCAGACTAGCGGGAGGGTCCTACGAGCAGTACTTC. This translates into CASSRLAGGSYEQYF.

The V call is TRBV15, the J call TRBJ1-1; TRBD1 agrees at 12 bases. In germline, CDR1 is LNHNV, CDR2 YYDKDF (reference sequence). V lost 1 base, J lost 1 base, and 4 bases stayed unmatched. This CDR3 contains 17 residues. CDR3 protein: CATSRGVGQGANTEAFF. In DNA form, the CDR3 reads TGTGCCACCAGCAGAGGGGTGGGACAGGGGGCGAACACTGAAGCTTTCTTT.

A word on this clonotype: With a much larger clone just one base away, this may be a read error. The chain employs TRBV6-1 and TRBJ1-5; D may be TRBD1 (6 bases). The CDR3 is 15 residues long. In germline, CDR1 is MNHNS, CDR2 SASEGT. Trimming took off 5 bases at V and 4 bases at J, with 15 bases between the two ends. CDR3 sequence (DNA): TGTGCCAGCAGTCTTGGGCCGGACAGAAATCAGCCCCAGCATTTT. Translating it yields CASSLGPDRNQPQHF.

As regards this clonotype: A much larger clonotype is one base distant, so this may be a read error. This chain links TRBV5-8 with TRBJ2-3, with TRBD1 identical over 7 bases. The germline CDR1 and CDR2 sequences are SGHTS and YDEGEE. This CDR3 spans 15 amino acids. CDR3 in amino acids: CASSFFRGGTDMQYF. The CDR3 DNA follows: TGTGCCAGCAGCTTCTTCCGGGGTGGGACAGATATGCAGTATTTT.

The chain carries TRBV11-1 and TRBJ2-7, with D possibly being TRBD1 (6 bases). The germline gives CDR1 SGHAT, CDR2 FQDESV (reference sequence). V shed 2 bases and J shed 2 bases, with 16 bases lying between them. The CDR3 loop spans 16 amino acids. The CDR3 reads CASSLRSGAIAYEQYF. The CDR3 nucleotides read TGTGCCAGCAGCTTACGCTCAGGGGCTATAGCCTACGAGCAGTACTTC.

This clonotype appeared many times. This rearrangement joins TRBV20-1 to TRBJ2-7, with 11 positions matching TRBD2. The CDR3 totals 17 residues. The J segment lost 1 base and the V segment lost 3 bases, leaving 11 bases of the junction unmatched. Germline V gives CDR1 DFQATT, CDR2 SNEGSKA (reference sequence). CDR3 region: CSARTPGLAGNSYEQYF. The CDR3 region has the DNA TGCAGTGCTAGGACGCCAGGACTAGCGGGCAATTCCTACGAGCAGTACTTC.

Turning to this clonotype: The conserved final phenylalanine or tryptophan is absent from the CDR3, which likely points to a read error. The genes are TRBV20-1 and TRBJ1-2; D possibly corresponds to TRBD1 (6 bases). Germline CDR1 and CDR2: DFQATT and SNEGSKA (reference sequence). The CDR3 covers 14 residues. CDR3 sequence: CSARNRGGGYGYTS. In nucleotides, the CDR3 is TGCAGTGCTAGAAACAGAGGGGGGGGCTATGGATACACCTCC.

This chain links TRBV14 with TRBJ1-3; no definite D call. The CDR3 contains 16 residues. Germline V gives CDR1 SGHDN, CDR2 FVKESK. Trimming stripped 4 bases from V and 6 bases from J, with 19 bases between. The CDR3: CASSRKTTGPANTIYF. In DNA, the CDR3 is TGTGCCAGCAGCCGGAAAACAACTGGGCCCGCAAACACCATATATTTT.

About this clonotype: This may be a read error: a much more frequent sequence differs by one nucleotide. The V and J genes are TRBV5-1 and TRBJ2-7, with D possibly being TRBD1 or TRBD2 (5 bases each). Germline-derived CDR1 and CDR2 are SGHRS and YFSETQ. CDR3 length: 15 residues. With 4 bases removed from V and 9 bases from J, the gap between germline ends came to 23 bases. In nucleotides, the CDR3 is TGCGCCAGCAGCGAAAGTGGGACCCAACTACGCGGGCAGTACTTC. It is translated as CASSESGTQLRGQYF.

The V gene is TRBV7-9, the J gene TRBJ2-1; maybe TRBD2 (6 bases). The CDR3 covers 15 residues. V lost 1 base and J 3 bases, leaving 10 bases between the germline ends. The germline V gene has CDR1 SEHNR and CDR2 FQNEAQ (reference sequence). CDR3 residues: CASSLGGSGYNEQFF. The CDR3 DNA is TGTGCCAGCAGCTTAGGGGGTAGCGGCTACAATGAGCAGTTCTTC. The full variable domain, rest sourced from reference TRBV7-9 and TRBJ2-1, is DTGVSQNPRHKITKRGQNVTFRCDPISEHNRLYWYRQTLGQGPEFLTYFQNEAQLEKSRLLSDRFSAERPKGSFSTLEIQRTEQGDSAMYLCASSLGGSGYNEQFFGPGTRLTVL.

Remarks on this clonotype: A read error may produce the germline difference seen at one junction end. The chain links TRBV5-1 to TRBJ1-3; D gene unclear. This CDR3 contains 16 residues. Germline lookup yields CDR1 SGHRS and CDR2 YFSETQ. This CDR3 is CASSSVGSFSGSTIYF. CDR3 bases: TGCGCCAGCAGCTCCGTAGGGTCGTTCTCTGGAAGCACCATATATTTT.

This clonotype was seen a few times. The rearrangement uses TRBV18 and TRBJ2-7; the D gene is possibly TRBD1 (6 bases). This CDR3 has 14 residues. Germline CDR1 reads KGHSH; CDR2 reads LQKENI. Trimming pared 3 bases from V and 6 bases from J, leaving 15 bases between. The chain's CDR3 is CASSPGTGRGEQYF. The CDR3 coding sequence is TGTGCCAGCTCACCCGGAACGGGCAGGGGCGAGCAGTACTTC. The variable domain in full, with the rest retrieved from reference TRBV18 and TRBJ2-7, is NAGVMQNPRHLVRRRGQEARLRCSPMKGHSHVYWYRQLPEEGLKFMVYLQKENIIDESGMPKERFSAEFPKEGPSILRIQQVVRGDSAAYFCASSPGTGRGEQYFGPGTRLTVT.

The gene calls are TRBV6-4 and TRBJ2-7, with TRBD2 matching over 15 bases. The germline V gene has CDR1 MRHNA and CDR2 SNTAGT. The length of the CDR3 is 18 residues. Trimming cost V 1 base and J 7 bases; bases outside gene matches: 11. This chain's CDR3 is CASSDLTGTSGRLWEQYF. In nucleotides, the CDR3 is TGTGCCAGCAGTGACTTAACCGGGACTAGCGGGAGGTTGTGGGAGCAGTACTTC.

This clonotype has at least ten counts. This chain joins TRBV2 and TRBJ2-3; D is unresolved. In germline, CDR1 is SNHLY, CDR2 FYNNEI. Trimming shortened V by 5 bases and J by 2 bases, and 14 bases separated the two germline ends. The CDR3 consists of 15 residues. CDR3 bases: TGTGCCAGCAGTACCTCGAGGCCCGACACAGATACGCAGTATTTT. It specifies CASSTSRPDTDTQYF.

The chain recombines TRBV6-4 with TRBJ2-1; TRBD1 agrees at 8 bases. V lost 5 bases to trimming and J lost 8 bases; unmatched junction nucleotides: 8. Germline CDR1 is MRHNA and CDR2 is SNTAGT. This CDR3 is built from 14 residues. The CDR3 DNA sequence: TGTGCCAGCAGTCAGAACAGGGGGGTTGATGAGCAGTTCTTC. This sequence encodes CASSQNRGVDEQFF.

This clonotype has only a few counts. The chain uses TRBV6-1 and TRBJ1-5; a possible D gene is TRBD1 (5 bases). CDR3 length equals 15 residues. Germline assignment: CDR1 MNHNS and CDR2 SASEGT. V dropped 8 bases and J dropped 3 bases, with 17 bases sitting between them. CDR3 bases: TGTGCCAGCGCCGTAGAGGGGATCGCCAATCAGCCCCAGCATTTT. Translating it yields CASAVEGIANQPQHF.

V is TRBV10-3 and J is TRBJ1-3, with 12 bases lining up with TRBD1. Trimming at V came to 5 bases and at J to 8 bases, leaving 16 bases not matched to a gene. This CDR3 is built from 18 residues. Germline-derived CDR1 and CDR2 are ENHRY and SYGVKD. In DNA, the CDR3 is TGTGCCATCAGTCCCGGGACAGGGGGCGGGGACTATGGCTACACCATATATTTT. Its translation is CAISPGTGGGDYGYTIYF.

Note on this clonotype: A read error is possible here, since a much larger clone lies one base away. The V and J genes are TRBV11-2 and TRBJ2-3, with 7 bases identical to TRBD1. Unmatched junction bases numbered 11, after V lost 11 bases and J lost 0 bases. Germline V CDR1 and CDR2: SGHAT, FQNNGV. This CDR3 contains 15 residues. CDR3 nucleotide sequence: TGTGCCCGCCTTCCCCCGGACAGGAGCACAGATACGCAGTATTTT. Translated, it gives CARLPPDRSTDTQYF. Supplemented by reference TRBV11-2 and TRBJ2-3, the full variable domain reads EAGVAQSPRYKIIEKRQSVAFWCNPISGHATLYWYQQILGQGPKLLIQFQNNGVVDDSQLPKDRFSAERLKGVDSTLKIQPAKLEDSAVYLCARLPPDRSTDTQYFGPGTRLTVL.

To note about this clonotype: The missing conserved phenylalanine or tryptophan at the end of this CDR3 makes a read error likely. The chain is built from TRBV5-6 and TRBJ2-5; D might be TRBD1 (6 bases). This CDR3 is built from 14 residues. Trimming left V 4 bases short and J 2 bases short, with 12 bases between. Looked up from germline, CDR1 is SGHDT and CDR2 is YYEEEE. The CDR3 nucleotides are TGTGCCAGCAGCACCAGGGGACCTCAAGAGACCCAGTACTCC. Translated: CASSTRGPQETQYS.

This clonotype was seen ten or more times. The rearrangement links TRBV25-1 to TRBJ1-2; D gene ambiguous. Germline values: CDR1 MGHDK, CDR2 SYGVNS. CDR3 length: 13 amino acids. V was clipped by 5 bases and J by 3 bases, with 10 bases between them. Here the CDR3 DNA reads TGTGCCAGCAGTAAGGGTCTTGACTATGGCTACACCTTC. Amino acids: CASSKGLDYGYTF.

This clonotype was seen ten or more times. This chain joins TRBV7-2 and TRBJ2-7; D unclear. Germline values: CDR1 SGHTA, CDR2 FQGNSA. Trimming pared 5 bases from V and 9 bases from J, leaving 17 bases between. This CDR3 has 13 amino acids. This CDR3 reads CASSIPEFVGQYF. The DNA of the CDR3 is TGTGCCAGCAGCATCCCCGAGTTTGTAGGGCAGTACTTC.

Judged by abundance, this clonotype is medium-sized. The chain joins TRBV7-9 to TRBJ2-7; TRBD2 matches 9 bases. V shed 8 bases, J shed 7 bases, and the junction held 15 bases outside the gene matches. From germline, CDR1 is SEHNR and CDR2 FQNEAQ (reference sequence). The CDR3 spans 15 residues. The CDR3 reads CASRQASGRSGEQYF. The DNA of the CDR3 is TGTGCCAGCCGCCAAGCGAGCGGGAGGTCGGGGGAGCAGTACTTC.

V and J are TRBV28 and TRBJ2-1; tentatively, D is TRBD1 (5 bases). The CDR3 loop spans 11 amino acids. V lost 4 bases, J lost 9 bases, and 7 bases lay in between. Per germline, CDR1 MDHEN and CDR2 SYDVKM. Here the CDR3 DNA reads TGTGCCAGCAGTTGGGGCGGTGAGCAGTTCTTC. It is translated as CASSWGGEQFF.